The T cell receptor beta chain described here comes from a study of blood T cells in healthy people across ages. The length of the CDR3 is 14 residues. The germline V gene encodes CDR1 SQVTM and CDR2 ANQGSEA. V was clipped by 6 bases and J by 4 bases; unmatched bases: 10. Alongside a J-beta primer mix, a sample-barcoded 5' primer served in a second PCR lasting 7 to 11 cycles. Tags on each cDNA molecule came from a template-switch adaptor with 12 random nucleotides. TCRdb re-called the 5' RACE reads with MiXCR, one entry per CDR3 protein. Among around 800,000 distinct CDR3 sequences listed, about a quarter were seen once. This clonotype was seen repeatedly, ten times or more. The authors isolated at least 6 million PBMCs per sample. The sample was also reused in another study, on T cells of mothers and their children. From that study: Input to cDNA synthesis comprised all extracted RNA, at a ratio of roughly 1.5 ug per 15 ul. Related pairs of mothers and children showed slightly higher, non-significant overlap versus unrelated pairs.

This chain connects TRBV29-1 to TRBJ2-5; 8 bases fit TRBD1. The receptor was isolated from a boy between 5 and 17 years old in good health. Sequenced: blood. The CDR3 protein is CSVGQGRRRETQYF. The CDR3 DNA is TGCAGCGTAGGACAGGGTAGGCGGCGAGAGACCCAGTACTTC.